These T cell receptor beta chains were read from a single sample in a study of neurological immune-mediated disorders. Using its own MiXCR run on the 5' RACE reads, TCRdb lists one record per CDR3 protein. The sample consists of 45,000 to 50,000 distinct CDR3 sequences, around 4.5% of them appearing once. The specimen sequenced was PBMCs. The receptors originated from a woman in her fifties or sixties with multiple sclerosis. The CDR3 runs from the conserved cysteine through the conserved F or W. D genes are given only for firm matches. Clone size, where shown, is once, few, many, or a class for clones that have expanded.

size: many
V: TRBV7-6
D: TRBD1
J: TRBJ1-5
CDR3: CASSSTGTSGPQHF
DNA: TGTGCCAGCAGCTCGACAGGGACCTCAGGGCCCCAGCATTTT

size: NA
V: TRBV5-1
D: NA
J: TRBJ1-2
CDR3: CASGQPDISGYTF
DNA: TGCGCCAGCGGCCAACCCGACATAAGCGGCTACACCTTC

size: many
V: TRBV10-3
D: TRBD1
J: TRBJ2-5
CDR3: CAIKSAQGAGQTQYF
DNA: TGTGCCATCAAGAGCGCACAGGGGGCTGGTCAGACCCAGTACTTC

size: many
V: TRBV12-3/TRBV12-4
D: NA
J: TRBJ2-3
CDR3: CASSWKLKSTDTQYF
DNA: TGTGCCAGCAGTTGGAAGCTAAAGAGCACAGATACGCAGTATTTT

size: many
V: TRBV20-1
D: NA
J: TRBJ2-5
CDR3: CSARDREDLETQYF
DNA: TGCAGTGCTAGAGATAGAGAAGACCTGGAGACCCAGTACTTC

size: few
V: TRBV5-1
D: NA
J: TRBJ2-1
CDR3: CASSLLSVGASNEQFF
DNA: TGCGCCAGCAGCTTGTTATCCGTAGGGGCCTCGAATGAGCAGTTCTTC

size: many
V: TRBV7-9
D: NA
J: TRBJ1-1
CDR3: CASSEQVLGFSEAFF
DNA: TGTGCCAGCAGCGAACAGGTTCTTGGTTTCTCTGAAGCTTTCTTT

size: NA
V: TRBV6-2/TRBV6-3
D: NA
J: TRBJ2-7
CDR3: CASSTPRRLSYEQYF
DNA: TGTGCCAGCAGTACCCCCAGGAGATTATCCTACGAGCAGTACTTC

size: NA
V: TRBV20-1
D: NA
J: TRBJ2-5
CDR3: CSATGTPQETQYF
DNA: TGCAGTGCTACCGGGACTCCCCAAGAGACCCAGTACTTC

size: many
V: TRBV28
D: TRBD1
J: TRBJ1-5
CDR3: CASRIAGTGNQPQHF
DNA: TGTGCCAGCAGGATCGCCGGGACAGGTAATCAGCCCCAGCATTTT

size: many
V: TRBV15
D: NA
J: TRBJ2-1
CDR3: CATSRDDNEQFF
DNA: TGTGCCACCAGCAGAGATGACAATGAGCAGTTCTTC

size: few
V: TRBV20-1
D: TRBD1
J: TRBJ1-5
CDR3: CSVQAGTANQPQHF
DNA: TGCAGTGTGCAAGCCGGGACAGCAAATCAGCCCCAGCATTTT

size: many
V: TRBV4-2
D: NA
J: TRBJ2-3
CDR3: CASSFEKGALMDTQYF
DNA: TGTGCCAGCAGCTTCGAGAAGGGAGCGCTGATGGATACGCAGTATTTT

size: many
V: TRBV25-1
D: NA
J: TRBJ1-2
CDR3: CASSQTHNYGYTF
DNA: TGTGCCAGCAGTCAAACACATAACTATGGCTACACCTTC

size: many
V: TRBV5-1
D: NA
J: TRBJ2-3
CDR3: CASNLNPGEDTQYF
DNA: TGCGCCAGCAACCTAAACCCCGGTGAAGATACGCAGTATTTT

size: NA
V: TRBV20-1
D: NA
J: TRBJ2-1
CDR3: CSASRLGRYNEQFF
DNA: TGCAGTGCGAGTCGGCTGGGCCGCTACAATGAGCAGTTCTTC

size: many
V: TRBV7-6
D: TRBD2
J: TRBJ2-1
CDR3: CASSLMSSGSYNEQFF
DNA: TGTGCCAGCAGCTTAATGTCTAGCGGATCTTACAATGAGCAGTTCTTC

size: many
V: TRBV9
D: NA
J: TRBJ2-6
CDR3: CASSVSLYSGANVLTF
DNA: TGTGCCAGCAGCGTGAGCCTTTACTCTGGGGCCAACGTCCTGACTTTC

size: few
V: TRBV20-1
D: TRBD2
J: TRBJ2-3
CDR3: CSASSPLRTSGGVPDTQYF
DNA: TGCAGTGCTAGCTCCCCACTTCGGACTAGCGGGGGTGTCCCAGATACGCAGTATTTT

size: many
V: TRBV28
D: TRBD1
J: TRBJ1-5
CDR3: CASSPTGGGNQPQHF
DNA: TGTGCCAGCAGTCCGACAGGGGGTGGGAATCAGCCCCAGCATTTT

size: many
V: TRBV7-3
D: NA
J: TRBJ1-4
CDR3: CASSPLGGFEKLFF
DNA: TGTGCCAGCAGCCCCCTAGGAGGGTTTGAAAAACTGTTTTTT

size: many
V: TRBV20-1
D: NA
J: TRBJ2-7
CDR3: CSPERLEGIKDEQYF
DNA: TGCAGCCCAGAGCGACTGGAGGGAATAAAGGACGAGCAGTACTTC

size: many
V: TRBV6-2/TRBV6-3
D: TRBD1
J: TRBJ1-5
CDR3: CASSYSGTEGQPQHF
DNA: TGTGCCAGCAGTTACTCGGGGACAGAAGGTCAGCCCCAGCATTTT

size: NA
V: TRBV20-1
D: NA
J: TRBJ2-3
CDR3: CSASGTPGADTQYF
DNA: TGCAGTGCTAGTGGGACACCTGGGGCAGATACGCAGTATTTT

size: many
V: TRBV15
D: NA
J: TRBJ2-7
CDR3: CATSRETQPFYEQYF
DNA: TGTGCCACCAGCAGAGAAACACAGCCTTTTTACGAGCAGTACTTC

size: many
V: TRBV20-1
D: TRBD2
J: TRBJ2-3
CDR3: CSAGLTGGTDTQYF
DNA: TGCAGTGCTGGCTTGACGGGGGGAACAGATACGCAGTATTTT

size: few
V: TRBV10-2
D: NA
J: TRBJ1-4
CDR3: CATAGREKLFF
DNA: TGCGCCACCGCAGGGAGGGAAAAACTGTTTTTT

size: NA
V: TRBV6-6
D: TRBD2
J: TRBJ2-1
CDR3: CASRKGLAVVGEQFF
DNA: TGTGCCAGCAGGAAGGGACTAGCGGTAGTTGGTGAGCAGTTCTTC

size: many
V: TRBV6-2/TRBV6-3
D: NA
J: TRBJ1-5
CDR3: CASSWNTEAQPQHF
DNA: TGTGCCAGCAGTTGGAACACCGAGGCTCAGCCCCAGCATTTT

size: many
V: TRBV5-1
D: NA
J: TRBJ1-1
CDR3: CASRQTLGPEAFF
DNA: TGCGCCAGCCGGCAAACGTTGGGGCCTGAAGCTTTCTTT

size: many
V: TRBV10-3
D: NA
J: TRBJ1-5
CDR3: CAISASGDQPQHF
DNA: TGTGCCATCAGTGCGTCCGGGGATCAGCCCCAGCATTTT

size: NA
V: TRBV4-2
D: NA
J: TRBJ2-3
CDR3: CASSQATLSTDTQYF
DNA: TGTGCCAGCAGCCAAGCGACCCTTAGCACAGATACGCAGTATTTT